What follows are 12 T cell receptor beta chains derived from one specimen sequenced in a study of long-term antiretroviral therapy in people with HIV. They ran version v3.0 of the immunoSEQ assay at survey level. The repertoire was sequenced with immunoSEQ multiplex PCR; TCRdb's copy has only in-frame clones and lacks some. The sample includes around 25,000 clones, 90% to 95% of them seen just once. This sample comprised unsorted PBMCs, obtained roughly 5.1 years after starting antiretroviral therapy. The receptor set was obtained from a woman between 45 and 65 years old with HIV.

The gene calls are TRBV2 and TRBJ1-1; D uncertain. CDR1 and CDR2 (germline): SNHLY, FYNNEI. The CDR3 covers 15 residues. V was trimmed by 1 base and J by 2 bases, leaving 11 bases between them. CDR3 in DNA: TGTGCCAGCAGTGAAGAGAGGGTACGAAACACTGAAGCTTTCTTT. Translating it yields CASSEERVRNTEAFF.

The rearrangement links TRBV27 to TRBJ2-1, with 11 nucleotides matching TRBD1. Germline V gene sequence: CDR1 MNHEY, CDR2 SMNVEV (reference sequence). The length of the CDR3 is 15 residues. The trim removed 7 bases at V and 4 bases at J, leaving 6 bases unmatched. The CDR3 spells CASNRGTGGYNEQFF. The CDR3 DNA follows: TGTGCCAGCAACCGAGGGACAGGGGGTTACAATGAGCAGTTCTTC.

The rearrangement joins TRBV2 to TRBJ2-2, with TRBD2 matching 11 bases. Unmatched junction bases numbered 6, after V lost 9 bases and J lost 6 bases. The germline CDR1 and CDR2 sequences are SNHLY and FYNNEI. The CDR3 sequence is 14 residues long. CDR3 sequence: CASNSGRAPGELFF. The CDR3 DNA sequence: TGTGCCAGTAATAGCGGGAGGGCTCCCGGGGAGCTGTTTTTT. Full variable domain (rest looked up from reference TRBV2 and TRBJ2-2): EPEVTQTPSHQVTQMGQEVILRCVPISNHLYFYWYRQILGQKVEFLVSFYNNEISEKSEIFDDQFSVERPDGSNFTLKIRSTKLEDSAMYFCASNSGRAPGELFFGEGSRLTVL.

This chain joins TRBV27 and TRBJ2-2; weak D call: TRBD1 (5 bases). CDR1 is MNHEY and CDR2 is SMNVEV in the germline V gene (reference sequence). V lost 1 base and J 6 bases, leaving 6 bases between the germline ends. CDR3 size: 13 residues. The CDR3 DNA follows: TGTGCCAGCAGTTTATGGGGCTCCGGGGAGCTGTTTTTT. Residues: CASSLWGSGELFF.

This sequence joins TRBV6-5 and TRBJ1-1; D is unclear. Trimming stripped 2 bases from V and 1 base from J, with 11 bases between. The CDR3 is 15 amino acids. Germline CDR1 is MNHEY and CDR2 is SVGAGI. The DNA for the CDR3 is TGTGCCAGCAGTTACAGCCCTGCGGGGAACACTGAAGCTTTCTTT. Residues: CASSYSPAGNTEAFF.

CDR3 sequence: CASSLYGSGSGGETQYF. CDR3 in DNA: TGTGCCAGCAGTTTATATGGTAGCGGGAGTGGCGGGGAGACCCAGTACTTC. The rearrangement links TRBV27 to TRBJ2-5; 9 nucleotides match TRBD2. Losses at the gene ends were 1 base for V and 5 bases for J; bases not matched to a gene: 11. The CDR3 consists of 17 residues. CDR1 is MNHEY and CDR2 is SMNVEV in the germline V gene (reference sequence).

V usage is TRBV6-1 and J usage is TRBJ1-1, with 10 bases aligning to TRBD1. The V gene end was trimmed by 4 bases and the J gene end by 4 bases; junction bases not matched to a gene: 9. Germline loops: CDR1 MNHNS, CDR2 SASEGT. This CDR3 has 16 residues. The CDR3 DNA is TGTGCCAGCAGTGGGGGGACAGGGGTTCGGGCCACTGAAGCTTTCTTT. This codes for CASSGGTGVRATEAFF.

This clone appeared a single time. The gene calls are TRBV19 and TRBJ1-2, with a tentative D call TRBD1 (6 bases). The CDR3 runs to 15 residues. Looked up from germline, CDR1 is LNHDA and CDR2 is SQIVND (reference sequence). Trimming left V 6 bases short and J 7 bases short, with 21 bases between. CDR3 loop: CASSPGTSLGGGYTF. The CDR3 nucleotides read TGTGCCAGTAGCCCCGGGACCTCCTTAGGGGGTGGCTACACCTTC. The whole variable domain, filled in from reference TRBV19 and TRBJ1-2, reads DGGITQSPKYLFRKEGQNVTLSCEQNLNHDAMYWYRQDPGQGLRLIYYSQIVNDFQKGDIAEGYSVSREKKESFPLTVTSAQKNPTAFYLCASSPGTSLGGGYTFGSGTRLTVV.

The rearrangement uses TRBV14 and TRBJ2-7; 13 bases fit TRBD2. The CDR3 consists of 15 residues. Germline V lookup: CDR1 SGHDN, CDR2 FVKESK. The trim removed 3 bases at V and 3 bases at J, leaving 2 bases unmatched. CDR3: CASSQGLAGIYEQYF. In DNA form, the CDR3 reads TGTGCCAGCAGCCAGGGACTAGCGGGAATCTACGAGCAGTACTTC. Complete variable domain (other parts from reference TRBV14 and TRBJ2-7): EAGVTQFPSHSVIEKGQTVTLRCDPISGHDNLYWYRRVMGKEIKFLLHFVKESKQDESGMPNNRFLAERTGGTYSTLKVQPAELEDSGVYFCASSQGLAGIYEQYFGPGTRLTVT.

The chain links TRBV25-1 to TRBJ1-4; 7 bases are shared with TRBD1. Germline V lookup: CDR1 MGHDK, CDR2 SYGVNS. This CDR3 has 16 residues. The V gene end was trimmed by 3 bases and the J gene end by 8 bases; junction bases not matched to a gene: 12. CDR3 sequence (DNA): TGTGCCAGCAGTGACCTTCAGGGGGGGGCTCGGGAAAAACTGTTTTTT. Its translation is CASSDLQGGAREKLFF.

The genes are TRBV29-1 and TRBJ1-2; a weak D match, TRBD1 (5 bases). The germline gives CDR1 SQVTM, CDR2 ANQGSEA. The germline V and J ends were trimmed by 6 bases and 5 bases, with 19 bases remaining between them. CDR3 size: 14 residues. DNA of the CDR3: TGCAGCGTAGAACGGGACGGGGAAATTTATGGCTACACCTTC. It codes for CSVERDGEIYGYTF.

V usage is TRBV27 and J usage is TRBJ2-4; D might be TRBD1 (5 bases). V was trimmed by 5 bases and J by 3 bases, leaving 14 bases between them. CDR1 MNHEY and CDR2 SMNVEV come from the germline V gene (reference sequence). The CDR3 spans 15 residues. This CDR3 reads CASSPRENGKNIQYF. The CDR3 DNA sequence: TGTGCCAGCAGTCCCAGGGAAAATGGCAAAAACATTCAGTACTTC.